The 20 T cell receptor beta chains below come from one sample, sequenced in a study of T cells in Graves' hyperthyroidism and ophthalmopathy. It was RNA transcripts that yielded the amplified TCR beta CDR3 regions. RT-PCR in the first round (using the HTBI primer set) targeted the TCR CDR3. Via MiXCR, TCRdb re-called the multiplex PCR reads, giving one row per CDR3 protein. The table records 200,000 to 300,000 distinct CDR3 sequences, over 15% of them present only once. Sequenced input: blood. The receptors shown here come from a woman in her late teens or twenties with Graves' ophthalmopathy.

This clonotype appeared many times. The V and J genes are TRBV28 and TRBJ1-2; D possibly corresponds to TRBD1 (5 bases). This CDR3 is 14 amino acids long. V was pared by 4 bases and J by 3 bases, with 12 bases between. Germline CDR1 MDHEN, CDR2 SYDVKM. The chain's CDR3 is CASSSGGIDYGYTF. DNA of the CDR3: TGTGCCAGCAGTTCGGGGGGGATTGACTATGGCTACACCTTC.

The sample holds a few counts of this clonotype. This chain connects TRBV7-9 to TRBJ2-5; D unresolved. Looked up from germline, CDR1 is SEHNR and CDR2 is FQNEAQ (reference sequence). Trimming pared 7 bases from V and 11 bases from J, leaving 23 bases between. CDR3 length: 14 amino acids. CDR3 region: CASNPGPSYPLQYF. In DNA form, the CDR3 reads TGTGCCAGCAACCCCGGGCCCAGCTACCCCTTACAGTACTTC. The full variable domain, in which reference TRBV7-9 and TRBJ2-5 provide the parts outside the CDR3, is DTGVSQNPRHKITKRGQNVTFRCDPISEHNRLYWYRQTLGQGPEFLTYFQNEAQLEKSRLLSDRFSAERPKGSFSTLEIQRTEQGDSAMYLCASNPGPSYPLQYFGPGTRLLVL.

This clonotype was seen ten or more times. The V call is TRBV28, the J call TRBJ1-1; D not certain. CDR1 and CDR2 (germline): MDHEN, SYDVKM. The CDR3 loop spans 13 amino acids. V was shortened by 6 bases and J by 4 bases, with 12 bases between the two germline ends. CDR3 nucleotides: TGTGCCAGCAGGAGGACCGGGGTCACTGAAGCTTTCTTT. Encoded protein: CASRRTGVTEAFF.

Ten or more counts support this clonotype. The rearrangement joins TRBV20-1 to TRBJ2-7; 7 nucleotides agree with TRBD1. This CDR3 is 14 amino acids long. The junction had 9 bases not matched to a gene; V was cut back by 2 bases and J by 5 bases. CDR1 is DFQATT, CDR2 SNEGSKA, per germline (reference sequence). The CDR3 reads CSARKPGQSNEQYF. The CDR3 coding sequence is TGCAGTGCTAGAAAGCCGGGACAGAGTAACGAGCAGTACTTC.

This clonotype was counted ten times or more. CDR3 DNA sequence: TGCGCCAGCAGCCAAGAGTCAGTTCAAGAGACCCAGTACTTC. Residues: CASSQESVQETQYF. This chain joins TRBV4-1 and TRBJ2-5; D remains unclear. The ends were cut back, 0 bases at V and 2 bases at J, with 7 bases in the middle. This CDR3 contains 14 residues. CDR1 is MGHRA and CDR2 is YSYEKL in the germline V gene.

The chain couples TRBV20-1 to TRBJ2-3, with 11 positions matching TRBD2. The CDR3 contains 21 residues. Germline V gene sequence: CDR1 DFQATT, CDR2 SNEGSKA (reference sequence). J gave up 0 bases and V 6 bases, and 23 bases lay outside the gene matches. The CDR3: CSATVGRVASGRWTSTDTQYF. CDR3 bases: TGCAGTGCCACGGTGGGGAGGGTGGCTAGCGGGAGGTGGACTAGCACAGATACGCAGTATTTT.

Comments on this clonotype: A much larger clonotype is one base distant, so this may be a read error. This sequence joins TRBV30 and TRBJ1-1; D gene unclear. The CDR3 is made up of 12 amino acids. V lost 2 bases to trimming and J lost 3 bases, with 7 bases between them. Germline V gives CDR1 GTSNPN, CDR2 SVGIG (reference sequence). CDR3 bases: TGTGCCTGGAGTCCCGGGGACACTGAAGCTTTCTTT. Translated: CAWSPGDTEAFF.

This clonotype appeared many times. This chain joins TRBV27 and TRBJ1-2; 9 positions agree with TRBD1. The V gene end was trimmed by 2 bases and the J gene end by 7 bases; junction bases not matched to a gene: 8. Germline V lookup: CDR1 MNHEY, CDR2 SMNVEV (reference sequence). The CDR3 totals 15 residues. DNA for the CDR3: TGTGCCAGCAGTTTAATTGGGGACAGGGTTTTTGGCTACACCTTC. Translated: CASSLIGDRVFGYTF.

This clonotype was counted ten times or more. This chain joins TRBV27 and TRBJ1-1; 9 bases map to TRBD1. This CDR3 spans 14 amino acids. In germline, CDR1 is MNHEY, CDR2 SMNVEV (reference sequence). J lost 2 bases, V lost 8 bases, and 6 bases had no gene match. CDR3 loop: CASGDRGFNTEAFF. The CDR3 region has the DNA TGTGCCAGCGGAGACAGGGGGTTTAACACTGAAGCTTTCTTT.

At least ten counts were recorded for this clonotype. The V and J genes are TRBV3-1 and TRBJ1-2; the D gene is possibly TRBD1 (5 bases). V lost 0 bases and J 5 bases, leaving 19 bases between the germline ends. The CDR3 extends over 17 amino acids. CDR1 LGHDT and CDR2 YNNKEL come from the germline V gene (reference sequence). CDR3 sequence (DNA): TGTGCCAGCAGCCAAGATTATACCCCTCTAGGGGTATATGGCTACACCTTC. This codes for CASSQDYTPLGVYGYTF.

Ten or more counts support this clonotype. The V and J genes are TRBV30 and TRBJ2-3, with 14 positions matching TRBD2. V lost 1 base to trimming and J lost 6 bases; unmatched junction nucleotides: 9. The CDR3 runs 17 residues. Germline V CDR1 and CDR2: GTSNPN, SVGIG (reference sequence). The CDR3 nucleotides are TGTGCCTGGAGTGGACTAGCGGGGGGGCCTTCAACTGATACGCAGTATTTT. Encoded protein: CAWSGLAGGPSTDTQYF.

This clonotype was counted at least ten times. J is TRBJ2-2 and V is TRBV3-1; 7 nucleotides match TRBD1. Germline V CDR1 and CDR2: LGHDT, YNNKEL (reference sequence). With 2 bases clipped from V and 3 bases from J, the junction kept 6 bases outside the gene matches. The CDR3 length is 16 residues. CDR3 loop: CASSQPGTAYTGELFF. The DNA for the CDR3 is TGTGCCAGCAGCCAACCCGGGACAGCCTACACCGGGGAGCTGTTTTTT.

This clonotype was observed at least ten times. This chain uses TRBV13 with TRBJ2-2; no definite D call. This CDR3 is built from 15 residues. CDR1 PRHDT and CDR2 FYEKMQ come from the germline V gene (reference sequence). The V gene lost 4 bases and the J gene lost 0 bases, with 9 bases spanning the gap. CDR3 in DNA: TGTGCCAGCAGCTCTCGACTGGCGAACACCGGGGAGCTGTTTTTT. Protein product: CASSSRLANTGELFF.

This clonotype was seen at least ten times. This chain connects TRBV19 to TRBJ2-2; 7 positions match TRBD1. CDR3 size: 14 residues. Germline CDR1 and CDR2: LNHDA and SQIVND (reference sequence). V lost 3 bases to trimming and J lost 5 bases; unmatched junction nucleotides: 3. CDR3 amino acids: CASSMGQQTGELFF. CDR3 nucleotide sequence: TGTGCCAGTAGTATGGGACAGCAGACCGGGGAGCTGTTTTTT.

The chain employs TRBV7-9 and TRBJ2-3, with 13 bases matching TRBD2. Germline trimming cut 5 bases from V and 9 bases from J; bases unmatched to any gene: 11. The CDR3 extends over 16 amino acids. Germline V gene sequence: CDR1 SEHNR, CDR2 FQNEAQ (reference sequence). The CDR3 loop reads CASSIPGTSGIGTQYF. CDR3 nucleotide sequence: TGTGCCAGCAGCATACCCGGGACTAGCGGGATAGGCACGCAGTATTTT.

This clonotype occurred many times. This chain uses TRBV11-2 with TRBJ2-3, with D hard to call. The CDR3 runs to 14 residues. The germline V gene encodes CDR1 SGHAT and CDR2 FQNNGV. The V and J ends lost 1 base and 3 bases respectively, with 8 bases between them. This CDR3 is CASSLAARTDTQYF. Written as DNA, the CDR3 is TGTGCCAGCAGCTTAGCCGCTAGGACAGATACGCAGTATTTT.

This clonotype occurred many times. The CDR3 spells CASSLASPGTDTQYF. In DNA, the CDR3 is TGTGCCAGCAGCTTAGCTAGCCCAGGGACAGATACGCAGTATTTT. The chain recombines TRBV11-2 with TRBJ2-3; D may match TRBD1 or TRBD2 (5 bases each). Germline lookup yields CDR1 SGHAT and CDR2 FQNNGV. Trimming stripped 1 base from V and 3 bases from J, with 11 bases between. The CDR3 has 15 residues.

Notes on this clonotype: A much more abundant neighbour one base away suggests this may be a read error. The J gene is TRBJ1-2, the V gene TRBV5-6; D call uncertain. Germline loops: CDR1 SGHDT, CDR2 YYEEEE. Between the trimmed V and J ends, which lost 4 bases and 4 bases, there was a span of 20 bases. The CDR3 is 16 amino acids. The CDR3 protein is CASSNIMAGRIYGYTF. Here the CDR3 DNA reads TGTGCCAGCAGCAACATTATGGCAGGTCGGATCTATGGCTACACCTTC. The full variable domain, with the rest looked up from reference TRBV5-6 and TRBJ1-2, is DAGVTQSPTHLIKTRGQQVTLRCSPKSGHDTVSWYQQALGQGPQFIFQYYEEEERQRGNFPDRFSGHQFPNYSSELNVNALLLGDSALYLCASSNIMAGRIYGYTFGSGTRLTVV.

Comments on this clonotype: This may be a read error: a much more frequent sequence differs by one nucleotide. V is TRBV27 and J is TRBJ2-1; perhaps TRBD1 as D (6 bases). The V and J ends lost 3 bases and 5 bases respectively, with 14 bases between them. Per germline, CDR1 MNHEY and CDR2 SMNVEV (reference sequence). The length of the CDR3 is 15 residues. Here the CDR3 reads CASSFRDNANNEQFF. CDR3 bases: TGTGCCAGCAGTTTCCGGGACAACGCCAACAATGAGCAGTTCTTC.

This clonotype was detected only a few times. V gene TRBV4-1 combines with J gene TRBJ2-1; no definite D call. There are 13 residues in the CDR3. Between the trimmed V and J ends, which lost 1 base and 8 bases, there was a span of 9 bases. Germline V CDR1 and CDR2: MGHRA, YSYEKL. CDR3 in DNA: TGCGCCAGCAGCCAAGGGTCGGCCGATGAGCAGTTCTTC. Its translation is CASSQGSADEQFF.